This T cell receptor (beta chain) was retrieved from a study of blood T cells in healthy people across ages. Overall study context: T cells yielded about one barcoded beta molecule per two cells through template switching.

Primed by a sample-barcoded 5' primer and a J-beta primer mix, a second PCR proceeded for about 6 to 11 cycles. Tagging of each cDNA molecule was performed by a template-switch adaptor with 12 random nucleotides. TCRdb redid the calling of the 5' RACE reads with MiXCR, one entry per CDR3 protein. The sample contains 800,000 to 950,000 distinct CDR3 sequences, around 48% of which appear only once. Points on this clonotype: Antigen unknown.

The ends lost 6 bases at V and 2 bases at J; junction bases unmatched: 8. This CDR3 has 16 amino acids. Germline V gives CDR1 ENHRY, CDR2 SYGVKD. The study's findings and limits: Underestimates were what the diversity estimates from one million T cells were considered to be.

The study drew donors from healthy Caucasian individuals in Russia aged roughly 6 to 95. The V and J genes are TRBV10-3 and TRBJ2-3; 10 bases align to TRBD2. Sequenced input: blood. The source of this sequence is a young man in good health. The CDR3 sequence: CAIRSIAGGITDTQYF. CDR3 DNA: TGTGCCATCAGATCAATAGCGGGGGGTATCACAGATACGCAGTATTTT.